The sequence of this T cell receptor (beta chain) was determined in a study of Ad26.COV2.S vaccination and SARS-CoV-2 variants. Turning to the study itself: Donor was assigned to the Ad26.COV2.S arm of trial COV1001. Doses of Ad26.COV2.S were injected into muscle once or twice, 56 days apart. Whole-study findings and limits: For non-spike TCRs, breadth in vaccine recipients resembled that in placebo recipients.

The data were produced by immunoSEQ multiplex PCR, yet TCRdb's version contains in-frame clones alone and is incomplete. Here the sample spans about 480,000 clones, around 88% being singletons. A remark on this clone: Antigen specificity is unknown.

CDR1 PRHDT and CDR2 FYEKMQ come from the germline V gene (reference sequence). The CDR3 has 14 amino acids. V lost 5 bases, J lost 4 bases, and 7 bases stayed unmatched. Regarding treatment: roughly 20 received Ad26.COV2.S at low or high dose, single or two shots; roughly five received placebo; per-sample allocation not given. On day 63 after the first injection, vaccine and placebo recipients gave samples. The sequence was obtained from a person between 18 and 65 years old who received the Ad26.COV2.S COVID-19 vaccine or a placebo. The chain combines TRBV13 with TRBJ1-1; 7 bases align to TRBD1. The source was peripheral blood, collected in a trial of Ad26.COV2.S vaccine versus placebo. The CDR3 protein is CASSAGYRGTEAFF. The CDR3 region has the DNA TGTGCCAGCAGCGCCGGGTACAGGGGCACTGAAGCTTTCTTT. Filled out from reference TRBV13 and TRBJ1-1, the complete variable domain reads AAGVIQSPRHLIKEKRETATLKCYPIPRHDTVYWYQQGPGQDPQFLISFYEKMQSDKGSIPDRFSAQQFSDYHSELNMSSLELGDSALYFCASSAGYRGTEAFFGQGTRLTVV.